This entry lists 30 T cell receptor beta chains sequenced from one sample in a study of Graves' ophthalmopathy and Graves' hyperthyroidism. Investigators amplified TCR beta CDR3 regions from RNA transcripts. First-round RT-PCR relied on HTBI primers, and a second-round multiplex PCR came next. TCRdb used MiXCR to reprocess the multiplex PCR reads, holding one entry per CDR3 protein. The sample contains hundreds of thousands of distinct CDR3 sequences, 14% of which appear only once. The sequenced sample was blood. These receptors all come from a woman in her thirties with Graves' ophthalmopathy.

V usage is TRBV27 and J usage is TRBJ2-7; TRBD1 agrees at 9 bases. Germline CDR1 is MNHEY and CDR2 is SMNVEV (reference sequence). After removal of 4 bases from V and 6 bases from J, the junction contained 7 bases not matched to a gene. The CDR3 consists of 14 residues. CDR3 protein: CASSSYSTGGEQYF. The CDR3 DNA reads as TGTGCCAGCAGTTCATATTCGACAGGGGGCGAGCAGTACTTC.

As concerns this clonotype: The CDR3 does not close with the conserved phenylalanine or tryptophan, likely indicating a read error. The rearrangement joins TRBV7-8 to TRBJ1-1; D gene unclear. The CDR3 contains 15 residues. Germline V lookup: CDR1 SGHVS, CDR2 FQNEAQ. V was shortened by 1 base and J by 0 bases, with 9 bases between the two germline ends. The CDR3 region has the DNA TGTGCCAGCAGCTTAGACGGCAGCATGAACACTGAAGCTTTCTAT. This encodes CASSLDGSMNTEAFY.

This chain's CDR3 is CASSQVQGHQDGYTF. The CDR3 nucleotides read TGCGCCAGCAGCCAAGTACAGGGCCACCAGGATGGCTACACCTTC. The chain recombines TRBV4-1 with TRBJ1-2; D is possibly TRBD1 (6 bases). The V end lost 1 base, the J end lost 6 bases, and 15 bases lay between the germline ends. The germline V gene has CDR1 MGHRA and CDR2 YSYEKL. There are 15 residues in the CDR3.

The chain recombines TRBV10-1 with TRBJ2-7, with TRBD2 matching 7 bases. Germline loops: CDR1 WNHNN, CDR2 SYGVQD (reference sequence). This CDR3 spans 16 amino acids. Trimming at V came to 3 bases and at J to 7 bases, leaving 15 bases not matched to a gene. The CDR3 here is CASSDSPSGGGLEQYF. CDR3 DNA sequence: TGCGCCAGCAGTGATAGCCCTAGCGGAGGCGGTTTGGAGCAGTACTTC.

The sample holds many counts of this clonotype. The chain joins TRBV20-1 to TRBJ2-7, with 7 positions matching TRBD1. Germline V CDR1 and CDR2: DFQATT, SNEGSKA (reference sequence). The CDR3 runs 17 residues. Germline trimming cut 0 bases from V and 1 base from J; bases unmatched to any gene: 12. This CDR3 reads CSARDLLDREGSYEQYF. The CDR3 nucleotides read TGCAGTGCTAGAGATCTTCTTGACAGGGAAGGTTCCTACGAGCAGTACTTC.

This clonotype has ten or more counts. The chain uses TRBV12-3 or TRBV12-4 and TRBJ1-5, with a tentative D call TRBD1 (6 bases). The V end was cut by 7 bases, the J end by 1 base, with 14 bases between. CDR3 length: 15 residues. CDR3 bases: TGTGCCAGCACCCGGACCGGACAGAGCAATCAGCCCCAGCATTTT. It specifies CASTRTGQSNQPQHF.

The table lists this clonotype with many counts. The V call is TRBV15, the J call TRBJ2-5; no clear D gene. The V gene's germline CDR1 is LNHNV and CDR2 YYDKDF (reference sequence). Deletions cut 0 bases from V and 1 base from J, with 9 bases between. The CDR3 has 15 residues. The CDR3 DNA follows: TGTGCCACCAGCAGAGATGGCCAGGTCCAAGAGACCCAGTACTTC. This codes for CATSRDGQVQETQYF.

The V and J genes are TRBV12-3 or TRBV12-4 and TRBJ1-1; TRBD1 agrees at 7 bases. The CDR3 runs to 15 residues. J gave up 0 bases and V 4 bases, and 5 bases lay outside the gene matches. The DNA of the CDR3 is TGTGCCAGCAGTTACCTCGGACAGGTGAACACTGAAGCTTTCTTT. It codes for CASSYLGQVNTEAFF.

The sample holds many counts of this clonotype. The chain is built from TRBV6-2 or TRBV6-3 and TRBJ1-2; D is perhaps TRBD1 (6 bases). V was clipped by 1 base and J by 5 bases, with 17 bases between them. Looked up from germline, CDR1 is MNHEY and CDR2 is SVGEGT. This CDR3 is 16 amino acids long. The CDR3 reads CASSYWKGRGGYGYTF. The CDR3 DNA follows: TGTGCCAGCAGTTACTGGAAAGGCAGGGGAGGATATGGCTACACCTTC.

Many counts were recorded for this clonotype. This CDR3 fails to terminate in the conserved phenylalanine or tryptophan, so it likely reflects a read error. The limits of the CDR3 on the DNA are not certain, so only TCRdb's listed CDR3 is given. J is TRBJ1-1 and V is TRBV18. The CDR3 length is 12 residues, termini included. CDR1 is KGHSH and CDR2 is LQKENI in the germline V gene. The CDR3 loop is CASSPSRAGRSL.

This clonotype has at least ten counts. CDR3 bases: TGTGCCAGCAGTTCAGGACAGGTTAACTATGGCTACACCTTC. This translates into CASSSGQVNYGYTF. This chain connects TRBV6-5 to TRBJ1-2; 7 bases are a match to TRBD1. The ends lost 4 bases at V and 1 base at J; junction bases unmatched: 3. This CDR3 spans 14 amino acids. The germline gives CDR1 MNHEY, CDR2 SVGAGI.

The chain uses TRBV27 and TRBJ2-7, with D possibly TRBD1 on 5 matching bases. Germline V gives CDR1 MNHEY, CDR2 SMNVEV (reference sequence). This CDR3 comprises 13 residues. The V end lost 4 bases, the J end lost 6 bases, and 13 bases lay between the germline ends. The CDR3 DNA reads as TGTGCCAGCAGTTATGACAGAGTCGGCGAGCAGTACTTC. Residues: CASSYDRVGEQYF.

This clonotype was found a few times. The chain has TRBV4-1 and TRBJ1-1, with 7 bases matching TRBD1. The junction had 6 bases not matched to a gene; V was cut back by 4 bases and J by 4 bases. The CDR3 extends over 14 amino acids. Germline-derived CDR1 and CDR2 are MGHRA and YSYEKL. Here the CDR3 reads CASSLRGLGTEAFF. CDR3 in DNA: TGCGCCAGCAGCCTAAGGGGGCTGGGCACTGAAGCTTTCTTT.

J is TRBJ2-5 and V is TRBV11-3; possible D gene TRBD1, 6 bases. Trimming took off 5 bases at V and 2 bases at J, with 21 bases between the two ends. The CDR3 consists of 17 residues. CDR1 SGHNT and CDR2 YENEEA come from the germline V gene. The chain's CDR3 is CASSPGATGGTQETQYF. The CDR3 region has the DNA TGTGCCAGCAGCCCAGGGGCGACAGGTGGAACACAAGAGACCCAGTACTTC. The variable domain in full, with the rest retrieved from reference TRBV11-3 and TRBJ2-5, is EAGVVQSPRYKIIEKKQPVAFWCNPISGHNTLYWYLQNLGQGPELLIRYENEEAVDDSQLPKDRFSAERLKGVDSTLKIQPAELGDSAVYLCASSPGATGGTQETQYFGPGTRLLVL.

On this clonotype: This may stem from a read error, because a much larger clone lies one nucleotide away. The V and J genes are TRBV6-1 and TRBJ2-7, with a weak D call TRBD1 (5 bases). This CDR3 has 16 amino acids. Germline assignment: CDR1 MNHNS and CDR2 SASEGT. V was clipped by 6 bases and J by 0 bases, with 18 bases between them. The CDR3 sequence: CASSRPPRQYSYEQYF. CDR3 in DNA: TGTGCCAGCAGCCGCCCACCGAGACAGTACTCCTACGAGCAGTACTTC.

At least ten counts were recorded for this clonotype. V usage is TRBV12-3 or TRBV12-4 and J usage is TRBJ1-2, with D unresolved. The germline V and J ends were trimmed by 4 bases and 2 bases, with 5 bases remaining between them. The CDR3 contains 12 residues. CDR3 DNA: TGTGCCAGCAGTTCCGGGAACTATGGCTACACCTTC. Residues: CASSSGNYGYTF.

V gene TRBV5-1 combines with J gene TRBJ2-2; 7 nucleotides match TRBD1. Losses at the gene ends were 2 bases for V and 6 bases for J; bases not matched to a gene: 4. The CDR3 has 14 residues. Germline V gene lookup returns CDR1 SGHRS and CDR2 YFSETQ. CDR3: CASSFRDSAGELFF. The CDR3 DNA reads TGCGCCAGCAGCTTCCGGGACAGTGCCGGGGAGCTGTTTTTT.

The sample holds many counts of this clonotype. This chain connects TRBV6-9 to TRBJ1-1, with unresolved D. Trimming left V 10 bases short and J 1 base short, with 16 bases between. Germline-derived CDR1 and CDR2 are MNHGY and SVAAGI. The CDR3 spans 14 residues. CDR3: CATRPDHQNTEAFF. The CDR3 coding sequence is TGTGCCACCCGACCAGACCACCAGAACACTGAAGCTTTCTTT.

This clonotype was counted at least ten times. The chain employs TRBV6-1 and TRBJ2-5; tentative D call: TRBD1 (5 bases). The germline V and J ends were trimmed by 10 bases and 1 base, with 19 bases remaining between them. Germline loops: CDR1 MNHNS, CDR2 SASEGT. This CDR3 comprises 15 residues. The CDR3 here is CATCAGRLLQETQYF. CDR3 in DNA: TGTGCCACTTGTGCAGGGCGACTCCTCCAAGAGACCCAGTACTTC.

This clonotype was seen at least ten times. For the CDR3, the DNA is TGTGCCACCAGCGTAGCGGGCAACTATGGCTACACCTTC. Protein: CATSVAGNYGYTF. The chain uses TRBV15 and TRBJ1-2; no firm D call. Trimming removed 5 bases at V and 2 bases at J, with 9 bases between. There are 13 residues in the CDR3. The germline V gene encodes CDR1 LNHNV and CDR2 YYDKDF (reference sequence).

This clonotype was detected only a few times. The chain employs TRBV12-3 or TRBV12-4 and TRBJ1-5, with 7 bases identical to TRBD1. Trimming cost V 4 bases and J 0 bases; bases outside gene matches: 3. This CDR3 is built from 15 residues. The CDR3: CASSSGGPSNQPQHF. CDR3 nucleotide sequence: TGTGCCAGCAGTTCAGGGGGTCCTAGCAATCAGCCCCAGCATTTT.

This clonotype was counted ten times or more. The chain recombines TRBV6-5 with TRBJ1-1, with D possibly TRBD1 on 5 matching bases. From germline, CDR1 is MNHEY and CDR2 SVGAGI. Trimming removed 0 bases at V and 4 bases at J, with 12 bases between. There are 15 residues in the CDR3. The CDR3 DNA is TGTGCCAGCAGTTACTCCGACAGCATTATCACTGAAGCTTTCTTT. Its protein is CASSYSDSIITEAFF.

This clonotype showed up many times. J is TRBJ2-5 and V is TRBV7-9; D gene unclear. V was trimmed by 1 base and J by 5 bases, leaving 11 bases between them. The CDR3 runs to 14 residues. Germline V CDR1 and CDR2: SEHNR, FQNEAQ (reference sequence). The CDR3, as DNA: TGTGCCAGCAGCTTAGAGTTCCCTCGTGAGACCCAGTACTTC. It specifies CASSLEFPRETQYF.

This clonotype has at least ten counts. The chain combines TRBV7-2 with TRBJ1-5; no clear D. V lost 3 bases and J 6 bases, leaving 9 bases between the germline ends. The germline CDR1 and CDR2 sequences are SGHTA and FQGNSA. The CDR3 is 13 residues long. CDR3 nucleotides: TGTGCCAGCAGCTTTGACGGCGGTCAGCCCCAGCATTTT. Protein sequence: CASSFDGGQPQHF.

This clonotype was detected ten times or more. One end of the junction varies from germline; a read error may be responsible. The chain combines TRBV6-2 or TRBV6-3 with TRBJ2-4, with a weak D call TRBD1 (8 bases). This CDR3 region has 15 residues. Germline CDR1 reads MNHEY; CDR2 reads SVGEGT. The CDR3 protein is CASRDRAGAKNIKYF. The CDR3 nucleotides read TGTGCCAGCAGGGACAGGGCGGGAGCCAAAAACATTAAGTACTTC.

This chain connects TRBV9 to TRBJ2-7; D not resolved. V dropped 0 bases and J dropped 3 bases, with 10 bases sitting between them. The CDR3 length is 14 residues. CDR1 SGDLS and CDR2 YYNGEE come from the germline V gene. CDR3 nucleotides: TGTGCCAGCAGCGTAGCCGGGTATGACTACGAGCAGTACTTC. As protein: CASSVAGYDYEQYF.

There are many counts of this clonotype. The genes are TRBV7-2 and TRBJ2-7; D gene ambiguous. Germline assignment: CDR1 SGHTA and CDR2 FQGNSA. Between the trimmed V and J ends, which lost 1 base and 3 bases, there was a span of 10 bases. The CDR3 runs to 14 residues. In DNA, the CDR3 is TGTGCCAGCAGCTTAGACGAGGTAGTCTACGAGCAGTACTTC. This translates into CASSLDEVVYEQYF. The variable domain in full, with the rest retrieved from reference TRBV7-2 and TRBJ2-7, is GAGVSQSPSNKVTEKGKDVELRCDPISGHTALYWYRQSLGQGLEFLIYFQGNSAPDKSGLPSDRFSAERTGGSVSTLTIQRTQQEDSAVYLCASSLDEVVYEQYFGPGTRLTVT.

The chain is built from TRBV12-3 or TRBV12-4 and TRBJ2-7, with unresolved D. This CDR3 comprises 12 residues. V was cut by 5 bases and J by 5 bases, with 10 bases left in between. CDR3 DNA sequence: TGTGCCAGCAGTGCCACCTGGGACGAGCAGTACTTC. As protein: CASSATWDEQYF.

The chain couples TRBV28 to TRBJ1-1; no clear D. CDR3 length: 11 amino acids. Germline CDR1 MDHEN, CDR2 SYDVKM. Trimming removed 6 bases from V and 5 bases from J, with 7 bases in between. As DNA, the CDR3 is TGTGCCAGCAGAATGAGGACTGAAGCTTTCTTT. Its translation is CASRMRTEAFF.

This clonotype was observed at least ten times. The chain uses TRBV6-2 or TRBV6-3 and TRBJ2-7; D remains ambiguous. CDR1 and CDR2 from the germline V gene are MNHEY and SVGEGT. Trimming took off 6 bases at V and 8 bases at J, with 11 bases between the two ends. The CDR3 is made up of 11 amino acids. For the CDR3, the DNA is TGTGCCAGCAGAGAAGGGTTGAAGCAGTACTTC. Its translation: CASREGLKQYF.